Here is one TCR beta chain with its context. Its antigen is not known. Germline V CDR1 and CDR2: SGHDN, FVKESK. With 1 base removed from V and 7 bases from J, the gap between germline ends came to 16 bases. The CDR3 covers 15 residues. Each CDR3 protein is one row after TCRdb ran MiXCR on the RT-PCR reads. The sample records 650,000 to 700,000 distinct CDR3 sequences, about a sixth being singletons. The sample comes from a study of response to subunit inactivated influenza vaccine. Regarding the study as a whole: T cells newly recruited by each seasonal influenza vaccination are few, the authors suggested.

Source: PBMCs from blood, taken roughly 12 days after vaccination. This chain joins TRBV14 and TRBJ2-5, with TRBD2 as a possible D gene (5 bases). The TCR was taken from a man aged 50-60 years who received an inactivated influenza vaccine. The CDR3 DNA reads as TGTGCCAGCAGCCAAGCGAATCGGGGTGAAGGGACCCAGTACTTC. Translated: CASSQANRGEGTQYF.